The rows below give T cell receptor beta chains drawn from one sample of a study of CD8+ T cells in alopecia areata. The method was immunoSEQ multiplex PCR; TCRdb's version includes in-frame clones alone and lacks a portion of them. The repertoire holds approximately 300,000 clones, with 55% to 70% as singletons. Source: CD4+ T cells sorted from blood, taken at week 24, from a patient treated with tofacitinib. Source of these receptors: a human donor with alopecia areata. Both conserved end residues are part of each CDR3. A D gene is named only where the DNA matches it firmly. Clone size is given for some rows only: seen once, a few or many times, or a class if the clone is expanded.

J gene | V gene | D gene | clone size | CDR3 DNA | CDR3 protein
TRBJ2-1 | TRBV7-6 | . | . | TGTGCCAGCAGCTTAGCGGGGGTAGTGAATGAGCAGTTCTTC | CASSLAGVVNEQFF
TRBJ2-1 | TRBV5-1 | . | few | TGCGCCAGCAGCTTGGCCTTAGGTTTCAATGAGCAGTTCTTC | CASSLALGFNEQFF
TRBJ1-2 | TRBV7-2 | TRBD1 | . | TGTGCCAGCAGCTTAGACAGGGGGTCTAATGGCTACACCTTC | CASSLDRGSNGYTF
TRBJ1-1 | TRBV30 | TRBD1 | once | TGTGCCTGGAGACCCACAGGGGGCACTGAAGCTTTCTTT | CAWRPTGGTEAFF
TRBJ2-7 | TRBV30 | . | . | TGTGCCTGGAGTAACAGCTACGAGCAGTACTTC | CAWSNSYEQYF
TRBJ2-2 | TRBV4-3 | . | . | TGCGCCAACAGCCAAGTGGCCATCTCCACCGGGGAGCTGTTTTTT | CANSQVAISTGELFF
TRBJ2-7 | TRBV6-6 | . | . | TGTGCCAGCAGTTACGCGGGGGCAGACGACGAGCAGTACTTC | CASSYAGADDEQYF
TRBJ2-6 | TRBV27 | . | once | TGTGCCAGCAGCGGAGACTCTGGGGCCAACGTCCTGACTTTC | CASSGDSGANVLTF
TRBJ2-1 | TRBV28 | . | . | TGTGCCAGCAGTTTGGGGGCAGTTGAGCAGTTCTTC | CASSLGAVEQFF
TRBJ2-1 | TRBV29-1 | TRBD2 | few | TGCAGCGTCGGAACTAGCGGGGGTTACAATGAGCAGTTCTTC | CSVGTSGGYNEQFF
TRBJ2-5 | TRBV29-1 | . | . | TGCAGCGTACTCGAAAGCGGGTCGGAGACCCAGTACTTC | CSVLESGSETQYF
TRBJ1-2 | TRBV29-1 | . | . | TGCAGCGTTGAGGCCCTCCCCTATGGCTACACCTTC | CSVEALPYGYTF
TRBJ2-5 | TRBV4-2 | . | . | TGTGCCAGCAGCCAAGAATTTGGTGTGGAGACCCAGTACTTC | CASSQEFGVETQYF
TRBJ1-6 | TRBV25-1 | . | . | TGTGCCAGCAGTGGGGCTTATAATTCACCCCTCCACTTT | CASSGAYNSPLHF
TRBJ1-2 | TRBV29-1 | TRBD1 | . | TGCAGCGCCGGGCGACAGGGCTATGGCTACACCTTC | CSAGRQGYGYTF
TRBJ1-2 | TRBV4-1 | . | . | TGCGCCAGCAGCCAAGTAACAGGAGCAAGGACCTCCTATGGCTACACCTTC | CASSQVTGARTSYGYTF
TRBJ2-1 | TRBV2 | . | . | TGTGCCAGCAGGACAGATGGGTCCTACAATGAGCAGTTCTTC | CASRTDGSYNEQFF
TRBJ2-5 | TRBV6-5 | . | . | TGTGCCAGCAGTTACTCGTGGAGGGGCCAAGAGACCCAGTACTTC | CASSYSWRGQETQYF
TRBJ1-4 | TRBV6-6 | . | few | TGTGCCAGCAGTTCCCCGACGGACAGATCGAATGAAAAACTGTTTTTT | CASSSPTDRSNEKLFF
TRBJ1-3 | TRBV13 | . | few | TGTGCCAGCAGCGTTTCGAGCTCTGGAAACACCATATATTTT | CASSVSSSGNTIYF
TRBJ2-5 | TRBV29-1 | . | . | TGCAGCGTTGAGCCGGCTAGCCAGACCCAGTACTTC | CSVEPASQTQYF
TRBJ1-2 | TRBV2 | TRBD1 | . | TGTGCCAGCAGTCCTTTGGGACAGGGGGGCTATGGCTACACCTTC | CASSPLGQGGYGYTF
TRBJ2-1 | TRBV5-4 | TRBD2 | . | TGTGCCAGCAGCTTGGCATCTGGCGGGGGTAGCTACAATGAGCAGTTCTTC | CASSLASGGGSYNEQFF
TRBJ2-3 | TRBV30 | . | few | TGTGCCTGGAGTGTAAAAGATACGCAGTATTTT | CAWSVKDTQYF